The text below deals with one T cell receptor (beta chain). RNA was extracted with the RNeasy kit, and a quantity of roughly 0.5 to 1 ug was reverse transcribed using random hexamers. Each CDR3 protein gets one entry after TCRdb re-called the immunoSEQ multiplex PCR reads with MiXCR. The repertoire holds some 120,000 distinct CDR3 sequences, approximately 94% seen once, with around 0.12% in the top ten. This sample was included in a study of CD8 T cells in Susac syndrome. The V gene lost 6 bases and the J gene lost 5 bases, with 10 bases spanning the gap. This CDR3 comprises 11 residues. Per germline, CDR1 DFQATT and CDR2 SNEGSKA (reference sequence). It was negative isolation that provided the CD8+ and CD4+ T cells, whereas TEMRA cells were enriched by FACS.

Sequenced: CD4+ T cells from PBMCs. The sequence came from a human donor with multiple sclerosis. V usage is TRBV20-1 and J usage is TRBJ2-5; D is perhaps TRBD1 (5 bases). CDR3 bases: TGCAGTGCCACTAAGGGGGAGACCCAGTACTTC. Its protein product is CSATKGETQYF.